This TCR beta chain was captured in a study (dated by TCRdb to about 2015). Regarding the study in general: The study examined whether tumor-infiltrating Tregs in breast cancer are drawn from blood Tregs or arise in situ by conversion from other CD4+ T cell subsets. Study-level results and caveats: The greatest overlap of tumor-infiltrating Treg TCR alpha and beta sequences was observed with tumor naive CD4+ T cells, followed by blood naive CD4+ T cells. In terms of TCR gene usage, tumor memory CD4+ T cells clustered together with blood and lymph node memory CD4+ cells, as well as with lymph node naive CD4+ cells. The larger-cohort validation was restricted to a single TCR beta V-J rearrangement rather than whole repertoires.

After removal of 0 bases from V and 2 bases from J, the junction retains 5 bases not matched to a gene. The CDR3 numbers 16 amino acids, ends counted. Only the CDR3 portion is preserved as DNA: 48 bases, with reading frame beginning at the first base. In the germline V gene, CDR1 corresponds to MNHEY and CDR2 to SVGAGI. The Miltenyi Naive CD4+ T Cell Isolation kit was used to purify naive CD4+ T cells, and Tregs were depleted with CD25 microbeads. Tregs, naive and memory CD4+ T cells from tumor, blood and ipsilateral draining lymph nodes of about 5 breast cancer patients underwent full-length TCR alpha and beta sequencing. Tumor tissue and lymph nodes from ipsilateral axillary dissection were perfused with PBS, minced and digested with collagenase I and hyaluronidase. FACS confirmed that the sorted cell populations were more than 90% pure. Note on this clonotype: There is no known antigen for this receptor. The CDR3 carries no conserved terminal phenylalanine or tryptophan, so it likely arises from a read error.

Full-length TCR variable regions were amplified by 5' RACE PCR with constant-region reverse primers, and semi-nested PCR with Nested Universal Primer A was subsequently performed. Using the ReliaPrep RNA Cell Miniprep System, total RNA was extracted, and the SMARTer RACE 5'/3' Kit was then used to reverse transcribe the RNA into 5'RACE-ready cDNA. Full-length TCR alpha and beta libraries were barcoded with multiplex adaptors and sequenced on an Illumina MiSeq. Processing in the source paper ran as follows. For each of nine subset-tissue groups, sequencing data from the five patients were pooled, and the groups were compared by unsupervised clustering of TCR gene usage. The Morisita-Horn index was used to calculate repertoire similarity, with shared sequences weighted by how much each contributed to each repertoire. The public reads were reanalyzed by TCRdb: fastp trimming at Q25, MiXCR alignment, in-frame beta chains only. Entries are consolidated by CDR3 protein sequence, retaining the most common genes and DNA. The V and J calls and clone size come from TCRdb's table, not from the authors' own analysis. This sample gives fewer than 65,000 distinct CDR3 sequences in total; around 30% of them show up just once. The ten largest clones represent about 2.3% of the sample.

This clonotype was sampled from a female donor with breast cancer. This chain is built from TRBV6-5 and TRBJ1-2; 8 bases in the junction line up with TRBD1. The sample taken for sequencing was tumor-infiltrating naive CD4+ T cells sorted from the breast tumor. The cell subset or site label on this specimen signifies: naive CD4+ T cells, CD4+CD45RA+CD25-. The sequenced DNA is TGTGCCAGCAGTTACTCGGGAGCAGGGGGCAACTATGGCTACACCGTC. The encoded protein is CASSYSGAGGNYGYTV.